The 17 T cell receptor beta chains below were found in one sample sequenced in a study of CD8 T cells in ankylosing spondylitis. TCRdb re-called the 5' RACE reads with MiXCR, one entry per CDR3 protein. The profile shows around 180,000 distinct CDR3 sequences, 10% to 15% of them singletons. The sample taken for sequencing was blood, either unsorted or a sorted T cell fraction (not recorded which). These TCRs come from a female donor with ankylosing spondylitis or in good health (not recorded which).

Regarding this clonotype: It may be a read error: a sequence one base away is much more abundant. The chain carries TRBV5-1 and TRBJ2-1; D is undetermined. Looked up from germline, CDR1 is SGHRS and CDR2 is YFSETQ. This CDR3 is 15 amino acids long. The chain's CDR3 is CASSYGRSSYDEQFF. DNA of the CDR3: TGCGCCAGCAGCTACGGCAGAAGCTCCTACGATGAGCAGTTCTTC. Full variable domain (outside the CDR3, taken from reference TRBV5-1 and TRBJ2-1): KAGVTQTPRYLIKTRGQQVTLSCSPISGHRSVSWYQQTPGQGLQFLFEYFSETQRNKGNFPGRFSGRQFSNSRSEMNVSTLELGDSALYLCASSYGRSSYDEQFFGPGTRLTVL.

This chain links TRBV7-3 with TRBJ1-1; possible D gene TRBD1, 6 bases. CDR3 length equals 13 residues. CDR1 and CDR2 (germline): SGHTA, FQGTGA. Trimming shortened V by 5 bases and J by 3 bases, and 10 bases separated the two germline ends. CDR3: CASSRDTDTEAFF. The CDR3 nucleotides read TGTGCCAGCAGCCGGGACACAGACACTGAAGCTTTCTTT. Combining the CDR3 with reference TRBV7-3 and TRBJ1-1 gives the whole variable domain GAGVSQTPSNKVTEKGKYVELRCDPISGHTALYWYRQSLGQGPEFLIYFQGTGAADDSGLPNDRFFAVRPEGSVSTLKIQRTERGDSAVYLCASSRDTDTEAFFGQGTRLTVV.

This clonotype was picked up many times. This chain uses TRBV12-3 or TRBV12-4 with TRBJ2-4; TRBD1 might be the D (7 bases). The germline V and J ends were trimmed by 1 base and 3 bases, with 10 bases remaining between them. The CDR3 consists of 15 residues. This CDR3 is CASSLVRGDKNIQYF. As DNA, the CDR3 is TGTGCCAGCAGTTTAGTCAGGGGGGACAAAAACATTCAGTACTTC.

Of note for this clonotype: Given a much more abundant clone one base away, this may be a read error. The gene calls are TRBV5-1 and TRBJ2-1, with 8 nucleotides matching TRBD2. Looked up from germline, CDR1 is SGHRS and CDR2 is YFSETQ. This CDR3 has 16 amino acids. The CDR3 spells CASSLGSSGSYNGQFF. Here the CDR3 DNA reads TGCGCCAGCAGCTTGGGCTCTAGCGGGTCATACAATGGGCAGTTCTTC.

This clonotype was counted at least ten times. This chain uses TRBV11-2 with TRBJ1-5; D gene unclear. The CDR3 has 13 amino acids. Between the trimmed V and J ends, which lost 1 base and 5 bases, there was a span of 6 bases. Germline V lookup: CDR1 SGHAT, CDR2 FQNNGV. The CDR3 region is CASSLAGHQPQHF. DNA of the CDR3: TGTGCCAGCAGCTTAGCAGGACATCAGCCCCAGCATTTT.

In this sample, this clonotype turned up a few times. The chain uses TRBV7-8 and TRBJ2-5; D gene unclear. The CDR3 sequence is 13 residues long. Trimming left V 3 bases short and J 5 bases short, with 10 bases between. Germline assignment: CDR1 SGHVS and CDR2 FQNEAQ. The DNA of the CDR3 is TGTGCCAGCAGCTTTAGGGTCGGCGAGACCCAGTACTTC. Protein sequence: CASSFRVGETQYF.

As to this clonotype: The conserved closing phenylalanine or tryptophan is absent in this CDR3, likely reflecting a read error. The genes are TRBV7-2 and TRBJ2-2; TRBD2 matches at 8 bases. The V gene's germline CDR1 is SGHTA and CDR2 FQGNSA. Unmatched junction bases numbered 11, after V lost 1 base and J lost 7 bases. The CDR3 extends over 17 amino acids. CDR3 sequence (DNA): TGTGCCAGCAGCTTAGGGTTCGGGAGGGGACTAATCGGGGAGCTGTTTTTA. This translates into CASSLGFGRGLIGELFL.

This clonotype was counted ten times or more. The V gene is TRBV9, the J gene TRBJ2-1, with 7 positions matching TRBD2. Germline loops: CDR1 SGDLS, CDR2 YYNGEE. The CDR3 totals 14 residues. With V trimmed by 4 bases and J by 8 bases, 9 bases remained unmatched. CDR3 in DNA: TGTGCCAGCAGCACACCGACTAGCTTCGATGAGCAGTTCTTC. Translated: CASSTPTSFDEQFF.

The CDR3 sequence: CASSLGGGMSGTYEQYF. DNA of the CDR3: TGTGCCAGCAGCTTAGGAGGAGGTATGTCAGGGACCTACGAGCAGTACTTC. This chain connects TRBV7-8 to TRBJ2-7; D tentatively fits TRBD1 or TRBD2 (5 bases each). V was clipped by 1 base and J by 2 bases, with 18 bases between them. The germline gives CDR1 SGHVS, CDR2 FQNEAQ. The CDR3 contains 17 residues.

In this sample, this clonotype turned up many times. The V and J genes are TRBV4-3 and TRBJ2-2; 10 positions agree with TRBD1. This CDR3 is 17 amino acids long. V gave up 0 bases and J gave up 4 bases; unmatched junction bases: 5. The germline V gene has CDR1 LGHNA and CDR2 YSLEER. The CDR3 is CASSQDRGQGSTGELFF. CDR3 nucleotides: TGCGCCAGCAGCCAAGATAGGGGACAGGGGAGCACCGGGGAGCTGTTTTTT.

This clonotype has a count of ten or more. This rearrangement joins TRBV6-2 or TRBV6-3 to TRBJ2-2; 7 nucleotides line up with TRBD2. The CDR3 has 16 amino acids. Germline CDR1 and CDR2: MNHEY and SVGEGT. V gave up 4 bases and J gave up 5 bases; unmatched junction bases: 10. The CDR3 loop is CASSSDWGGRTGELFF. The CDR3 DNA follows: TGTGCCAGCAGTTCCGATTGGGGGGGAAGAACCGGGGAGCTGTTTTTT.

This clonotype was seen at least ten times. The chain couples TRBV5-1 to TRBJ2-7, with a weak D call TRBD2 (5 bases). Trimming removed 2 bases from V and 3 bases from J, with 6 bases in between. This CDR3 is built from 12 residues. Germline CDR1 SGHRS, CDR2 YFSETQ. CDR3 coding DNA: TGCGCCAGCAGCTTCGGGGACTACGAGCAGTACTTC. Protein product: CASSFGDYEQYF. Using reference TRBV5-1 and TRBJ2-7 for the parts outside the CDR3, the full variable domain is KAGVTQTPRYLIKTRGQQVTLSCSPISGHRSVSWYQQTPGQGLQFLFEYFSETQRNKGNFPGRFSGRQFSNSRSEMNVSTLELGDSALYLCASSFGDYEQYFGPGTRLTVT.

The table lists this clonotype with many counts. The chain is built from TRBV5-1 and TRBJ2-1, with TRBD2 as a possible D gene (6 bases). Trimming cost V 0 bases and J 9 bases, with 16 bases left between them. Per germline, CDR1 SGHRS and CDR2 YFSETQ. The CDR3 has 15 amino acids. The CDR3 coding sequence is TGCGCCAGCAGCTTGGGAGCGGGCCTAACGGCTGAGCAGTTCTTC. Its protein product is CASSLGAGLTAEQFF. The full variable domain, in which reference TRBV5-1 and TRBJ2-1 provide the parts outside the CDR3, is KAGVTQTPRYLIKTRGQQVTLSCSPISGHRSVSWYQQTPGQGLQFLFEYFSETQRNKGNFPGRFSGRQFSNSRSEMNVSTLELGDSALYLCASSLGAGLTAEQFFGPGTRLTVL.

In its sample, this clonotype was seen a few times. V and J are TRBV5-4 and TRBJ2-4; possibly TRBD2 for D (6 bases). This CDR3 contains 16 residues. Germline lookup yields CDR1 SGHNT and CDR2 YYREEE (reference sequence). Trimming shortened V by 7 bases and J by 0 bases, and 17 bases separated the two germline ends. The CDR3 DNA reads TGTGCCAGCCATTTGGGCGGGACCCAAGCCAAAAACATTCAGTACTTC. Protein sequence: CASHLGGTQAKNIQYF.

This clonotype showed up many times. The chain links TRBV12-3 or TRBV12-4 to TRBJ2-7; no clear D gene. Between the trimmed V and J ends, which lost 7 bases and 0 bases, there was a span of 7 bases. The CDR3 has 12 residues. Written as DNA, the CDR3 is TGTGCCAGCACTGCCGGCTCCTACGAGCAGTACTTC. This gives the protein CASTAGSYEQYF.

The table lists this clonotype with many counts. V and J are TRBV7-7 and TRBJ2-7; 8 bases agree with TRBD2. The CDR3 covers 15 residues. Trimming at V came to 5 bases and at J to 2 bases, leaving 8 bases not matched to a gene. CDR1 SSHAT and CDR2 FNYEAQ come from the germline V gene (reference sequence). CDR3 DNA sequence: TGTGCCAGCAGCCGGGGGGGAGGGGCCCCCTACGAGCAGTACTTC. It encodes CASSRGGGAPYEQYF.

This rearrangement joins TRBV7-2 to TRBJ2-3; TRBD2 aligns across 10 bases. The CDR3 extends over 16 amino acids. Germline V gene sequence: CDR1 SGHTA, CDR2 FQGNSA. V was pared by 2 bases and J by 4 bases, with 6 bases of the junction left unmatched. CDR3 amino acids: CASSLLAGVAADTQYF. As DNA, the CDR3 is TGTGCCAGCAGCTTACTAGCGGGAGTGGCGGCAGATACGCAGTATTTT.